The T cell receptor (beta chain) under discussion was sequenced for a study of blood T cells in healthy people across ages. Findings of the study overall: The unknown donor CMV status may have confounded expanded clonotype changes.

CDR1 is LNHNV and CDR2 is YYDKDF in the germline V gene (reference sequence). V lost 1 base, J lost 6 bases, and 13 bases lay in between. The CDR3 extends over 14 amino acids. Points on this clonotype: The antigen is unknown.

A J-beta primer mix and a sample-barcoded 5' primer were used in a second PCR of roughly 6 to 12 cycles. Sequencing of every sample gave 3 million or more CDR3-containing paired-end reads. Each CDR3 protein gets one entry after TCRdb re-called the 5' RACE reads with MiXCR. The sample has 1.8 million or so distinct CDR3 sequences, 30% to 40% seen once. The chain couples TRBV15 to TRBJ2-7, with no clear D. The receptor was derived from a human donor in good health. The sequenced sample consisted of blood. The CDR3 DNA follows: TGTGCCACCAGCAGAGGAGAGACCACGGGCGAGCAGTACTTC. It is translated as CATSRGETTGEQYF.